Ten or more counts support the clone carrying this TCR beta chain. TCRdb re-called the 5' RACE reads through MiXCR, storing one row per CDR3 protein. The sample contains 180,000 or so distinct CDR3 sequences, roughly 10% of which appear only once. The source of the sample is a study of T-cell memory formation after mild COVID-19. The sequenced material came from PBMCs or a T cell subset sorted from them (not recorded which). This TCR came from a man between 18 and 35 years old who had mild COVID-19 (a few samples of this study predate the infection). Cell type and time point are not known.

The CDR3 sequence is CSAGRGLAGVEQFF. The CDR3, as DNA: TGCAGTGCGGGACGCGGACTAGCGGGGGTCGAGCAGTTCTTC. The chain couples TRBV20-1 to TRBJ2-1; 13 nucleotides align to TRBD2. The CDR3 spans 14 residues. V gave up 6 bases and J gave up 10 bases; unmatched junction bases: 9. Germline V gene data show CDR1 as DFQATT and CDR2 as SNEGSKA (reference sequence).